What follows describes a single T cell receptor (beta chain). In its sample, this clone was seen many times. No antigen is known for it. No base quality information exists; no much larger clone differs at one position. The library was built by means of PCR. Sequenced on an Illumina HiSeq 4000. High-throughput sequencing was used to profile the TCR beta-chain CDR3 region of each patient. On the study's bioinformatics: The researchers built a classifier to tell apart papillary thyroid cancer patients with distant metastasis, based on CDR3 differences among clinicopathological groups. Repertoire diversity was assessed with the Shannon index, and tumor-blood repertoire similarity with the Morisita-Horn index. The public reads were quality trimmed at Q25 with fastp and then assembled into clones with MiXCR by TCRdb, keeping productive beta chains. The V and J calls and clone size come from TCRdb's table, not from the authors' own analysis. In this sample the table shows roughly 13,000 clones, around a third of which occur a single time. The ten top clones hold around 24% of the sample.

No patient had received any treatment before thyroid surgery. The study retrospectively analysed patient clinical samples collected from the early 2010s to the late 2010s using T-cell receptor beta sequencing. This record comes from a study of metastatic and nonmetastatic thyroid tumors (TCRdb year 2020). The study in broad terms: Repertoires were compared across peripheral blood and tumor or nodule tissue samples from malignant and benign thyroid patients. The paper as a whole reports these results and caveats: In both blood and tumor samples, malignant tumors were reported to have significantly higher TCR beta diversity than benign nodules.

V is clipped by 3 bases and J by 7 bases, and the sequence between their germline boundaries is 9 bases long. From cysteine to phenylalanine, the CDR3 is 12 amino acids long. Only the CDR3 DNA is retained, 36 bases long and in frame from the first base. The sequence joins TRBV12-3 or TRBV12-4 to TRBJ1-2; too little of a D gene remains to name it. The origin of this receptor is a female donor with papillary thyroid cancer or a benign thyroid nodule (not recorded which). Some clones in this sample may be carry-over from other donors' samples. Sequenced input: tumor tissue. The nucleotide sequence reads TGTGCCAGCAGTTTGCAATCGTCTGGCTACACCTTC. Its protein is CASSLQSSGYTF.